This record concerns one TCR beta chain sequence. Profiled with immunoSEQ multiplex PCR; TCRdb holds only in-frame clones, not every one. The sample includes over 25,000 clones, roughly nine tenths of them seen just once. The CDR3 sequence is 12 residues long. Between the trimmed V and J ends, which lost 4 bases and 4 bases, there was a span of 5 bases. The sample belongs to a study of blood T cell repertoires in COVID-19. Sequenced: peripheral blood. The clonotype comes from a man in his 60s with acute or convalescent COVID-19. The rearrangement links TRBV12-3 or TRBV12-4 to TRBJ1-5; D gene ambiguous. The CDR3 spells CASSSRNQPQHF. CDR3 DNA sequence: TGTGCCAGCAGTTCCCGTAATCAGCCCCAGCATTTT.